This T cell receptor beta chain comes out of a study of cytomegalovirus exposure and HLA in healthy donors. Note on this clone: Its antigen is currently unknown.

Primers: 60 Vbeta forward and 13 Jbeta reverse. Sequencing was performed with immunoSEQ multiplex PCR; in TCRdb, only in-frame clones are kept and a portion is missing. This repertoire shows approximately 160,000 clones, 75% to 90% found once; its top ten account for about 4.4%. Whole-study results and caveats: TCR beta sequences numbering 15,000 to 20,000 were associated with HLA alleles at 0.05 false discovery rate in a later analysis. Accurate predictions that matched the HLA-A and HLA-B alleles of most subjects were reportedly made from TCR beta sequences.

Everyone who donated was a healthy bone marrow donor. The junction had 5 bases not matched to a gene; V was cut back by 0 bases and J by 1 base. The CDR3 is 16 amino acids. CDR1 and CDR2 from the germline V gene are SQVTM and ANQGSEA. What was sequenced was PBMCs. The V and J genes are TRBV29-1 and TRBJ2-3; 9 positions agree with TRBD2. This receptor was obtained from a woman aged 50 to 60 in good health and CMV-seropositive. As DNA, the CDR3 is TGCAGCGTTGAAGATCACCCTAGCGGGGGCACAGATACGCAGTATTTT. This encodes CSVEDHPSGGTDTQYF.